The present entry profiles one T cell receptor (beta chain) with its context. No antigen is known for it. TCRdb called the 5' RACE reads again in MiXCR, with one record for every CDR3 protein. This table has hundreds of thousands of distinct CDR3 sequences, about 26% appearing once. Trimming pared 2 bases from V and 0 bases from J, leaving 9 bases between. Germline-derived CDR1 and CDR2 are SGHKS and YYEKEE (reference sequence). The CDR3 runs to 15 residues. The entry originates in a study of CD8 T cells in ankylosing spondylitis. General observations from the study: Matched ankylosing spondylitis synovial fluid reportedly contained a significantly enriched population of disease-linked clones. Before this, some motif variants had been reported in reactive arthritis synovial fluid and blood.

Sample: blood, either unsorted or a sorted T cell fraction (not recorded which). This clonotype originated in a male donor with ankylosing spondylitis or in good health (not recorded which). The rearrangement uses TRBV5-5 and TRBJ1-5; the D gene is possibly TRBD1 (5 bases). This CDR3 reads CASSFSGSSNQPQHF. The CDR3 region has the DNA TGTGCCAGCAGCTTTTCAGGGAGTAGCAATCAGCCCCAGCATTTT.